The 16 T cell receptor beta chains below all came from one sample that was sequenced in a study of OX40 agonist ivuxolimab in advanced cancers. Sequencing was performed with immunoSEQ multiplex PCR; in TCRdb, only in-frame clones are kept and a portion is missing. The table shows about 27,000 clones, with around four fifths occurring only once. The sample here was CD4+ or CD8+ T cells sorted from blood, taken in a trial of the OX40 agonist ivuxolimab. Receptor source: an adult with an advanced solid tumor such as melanoma, head and neck, liver or kidney cancer.

The rearrangement links TRBV7-9 to TRBJ2-1; 10 nucleotides agree with TRBD2. This CDR3 has 16 residues. The J segment lost 5 bases and the V segment lost 4 bases, leaving 8 bases of the junction unmatched. Germline lookup yields CDR1 SEHNR and CDR2 FQNEAQ (reference sequence). The CDR3 bases are TGTGCCAGCAGCTCGGTCAGGACTAGCGGACACAATGAGCAGTTCTTC. Amino acids: CASSSVRTSGHNEQFF.

This rearrangement joins TRBV7-9 to TRBJ2-4, with D unclear. Germline V CDR1 and CDR2: SEHNR, FQNEAQ (reference sequence). This CDR3 has 13 residues. With 4 bases removed from V and 4 bases from J, the gap between germline ends came to 8 bases. Here the CDR3 DNA reads TGTGCCAGCAGCTCCGGAGAGAAAAACATTCAGTACTTC. It specifies CASSSGEKNIQYF.

The chain links TRBV5-5 to TRBJ2-7; D gene ambiguous. The CDR3 sequence is 13 residues long. V was cut by 4 bases and J by 1 base, with 9 bases left in between. Germline assignment: CDR1 SGHKS and CDR2 YYEKEE (reference sequence). The CDR3 region has the DNA TGTGCCAGCAGCCCGACGCTTTCCTACGAGCAGTACTTC. Amino acids: CASSPTLSYEQYF.

The chain recombines TRBV7-9 with TRBJ2-7, with a weak D call TRBD1 (6 bases). The CDR3 spans 16 residues. Trimming stripped 5 bases from V and 5 bases from J, with 22 bases between. Germline-derived CDR1 and CDR2 are SEHNR and FQNEAQ (reference sequence). CDR3 nucleotide sequence: TGTGCCAGCAGCAGCGAAAGACAGGCTCGAAGCCACGAGCAGTACTTC. Encoded protein: CASSSERQARSHEQYF.

The chain joins TRBV23-1 to TRBJ2-7; 10 bases match TRBD1. TRBV23-1 is classed as an ORF, of uncertain function. The CDR3 runs 16 residues. Trimming removed 6 bases from V and 0 bases from J; junction bases left unmatched: 8. The CDR3 nucleotides are TGCGCCAGCAGCCAGGTCGGACAGGGGGTCTCCTACGAGCAGTACTTC. It translates to CASSQVGQGVSYEQYF.

The chain combines TRBV27 with TRBJ2-7; 9 nucleotides agree with TRBD2. The junction had 6 bases not matched to a gene; V was cut back by 5 bases and J by 7 bases. The CDR3 consists of 13 residues. Germline loops: CDR1 MNHEY, CDR2 SMNVEV (reference sequence). CDR3 residues: CASSAGGPREQYF. In DNA, the CDR3 is TGTGCCAGCAGTGCGGGAGGGCCCAGAGAGCAGTACTTC.

The chain couples TRBV15 to TRBJ2-7; 9 nucleotides line up with TRBD1. Looked up from germline, CDR1 is LNHNV and CDR2 is YYDKDF (reference sequence). The CDR3 length is 18 residues. V lost 0 bases to trimming and J lost 6 bases; unmatched junction nucleotides: 15. CDR3 in DNA: TGTGCCACCAGCAGAGACCCTCCGGGACAGGGAATAGGAGGCGAGCAGTACTTC. Its protein is CATSRDPPGQGIGGEQYF.

The rearrangement links TRBV2 to TRBJ2-1; 8 bases map to TRBD2. Trimming cost V 7 bases and J 4 bases; bases outside gene matches: 9. Germline V gives CDR1 SNHLY, CDR2 FYNNEI. This CDR3 contains 15 residues. CDR3 protein: CASTRGAPLYNEQFF. In DNA form, the CDR3 reads TGTGCCAGCACGCGGGGGGCCCCCCTATACAATGAGCAGTTCTTC.

The gene calls are TRBV5-6 and TRBJ1-1, with a weak D call TRBD1 (6 bases). The CDR3 length is 14 residues. Trimming left V 6 bases short and J 4 bases short, with 16 bases between. Germline CDR1 and CDR2: SGHDT and YYEEEE. The CDR3: CASTNWGAGTEAFF. The CDR3 DNA reads as TGTGCCAGCACCAACTGGGGGGCTGGCACTGAAGCTTTCTTT.

The chain has TRBV2 and TRBJ1-1, with unresolved D. The germline gives CDR1 SNHLY, CDR2 FYNNEI. The V and J ends lost 3 bases and 7 bases respectively, with 9 bases between them. The CDR3 extends over 12 amino acids. This CDR3 is CASSDGGIEAFF. CDR3 bases: TGTGCCAGCAGTGATGGTGGGATTGAAGCTTTCTTT. Full variable domain (rest looked up from reference TRBV2 and TRBJ1-1): EPEVTQTPSHQVTQMGQEVILRCVPISNHLYFYWYRQILGQKVEFLVSFYNNEISEKSEIFDDQFSVERPDGSNFTLKIRSTKLEDSAMYFCASSDGGIEAFFGQGTRLTVV.

The chain is built from TRBV19 and TRBJ1-5; D perhaps matches TRBD1 (6 bases). V was cut by 5 bases and J by 0 bases, with 8 bases left in between. Germline V gene lookup returns CDR1 LNHDA and CDR2 SQIVND (reference sequence). The CDR3 is made up of 14 amino acids. The CDR3, as DNA: TGTGCCAGTAGTTTACAGGGTAGCAATCAGCCCCAGCATTTT. Amino acids: CASSLQGSNQPQHF. The variable domain in full, with the rest retrieved from reference TRBV19 and TRBJ1-5, is DGGITQSPKYLFRKEGQNVTLSCEQNLNHDAMYWYRQDPGQGLRLIYYSQIVNDFQKGDIAEGYSVSREKKESFPLTVTSAQKNPTAFYLCASSLQGSNQPQHFGDGTRLSIL.

The chain employs TRBV19 and TRBJ1-1, with 10 positions matching TRBD1. This CDR3 has 15 residues. CDR1 is LNHDA, CDR2 SQIVND, per germline (reference sequence). Trimming removed 7 bases from V and 3 bases from J; junction bases left unmatched: 8. The CDR3 sequence: CASIGTGVFYTEAFF. CDR3 nucleotides: TGTGCCAGTATCGGGACAGGGGTTTTTTACACTGAAGCTTTCTTT.

The rearrangement joins TRBV5-1 to TRBJ2-5; D might be TRBD2 (6 bases). Trimming left V 7 bases short and J 5 bases short, with 15 bases between. CDR1 is SGHRS, CDR2 YFSETQ, per germline. This CDR3 spans 13 amino acids. The CDR3 protein is CASLGTFEETQYF. The CDR3 DNA is TGCGCCAGCCTTGGGACTTTTGAGGAGACCCAGTACTTC.

Judged by abundance, this clone is medium-sized. The rearrangement uses TRBV4-1 and TRBJ2-7; 10 bases match TRBD2. The CDR3 covers 15 residues. The junction had 9 bases not matched to a gene; V was cut back by 4 bases and J by 6 bases. Germline V lookup: CDR1 MGHRA, CDR2 YSYEKL. The CDR3 DNA reads TGCGCCAGCAGCCTCATAGCGGGAGGAGGATCCGAGCAGTACTTC. It specifies CASSLIAGGGSEQYF.

The chain carries TRBV27 and TRBJ2-1, with a weak D call TRBD1 (5 bases). The CDR3 length is 17 residues. Trimming took 6 bases from V and 1 from J, leaving 19 bases between them. From germline, CDR1 is MNHEY and CDR2 SMNVEV (reference sequence). CDR3 DNA sequence: TGTGCCAGCAGCTCCTACTCTGACAGAATTTCCTACAATGAGCAGTTCTTC. Translated: CASSSYSDRISYNEQFF.

The chain couples TRBV9 to TRBJ2-1; 10 bases are a match to TRBD1. The junction had 7 bases not matched to a gene; V was cut back by 0 bases and J by 13 bases. Germline assignment: CDR1 SGDLS and CDR2 YYNGEE. The CDR3 has 14 residues. CDR3 sequence reads: CASSVEGQGSPQFF. The CDR3 bases are TGTGCCAGCAGCGTAGAGGGACAGGGGTCCCCACAGTTCTTC. Based on the CDR3 plus reference TRBV9 and TRBJ2-1, the full variable domain is DSGVTQTPKHLITATGQRVTLRCSPRSGDLSVYWYQQSLDQGLQFLIQYYNGEERAKGNILERFSAQQFPDLHSELNLSSLELGDSALYFCASSVEGQGSPQFFGPGTRLTVL.